These T cell receptor beta chains were read from a single sample in a study of blood T cells in healthy people across ages. TCRdb independently ran MiXCR on the 5' RACE reads; one entry per CDR3 protein. Here the sample spans about 640,000 distinct CDR3 sequences, under 65% being singletons. The specimen was blood. The receptor source for this set is a man aged 55-75 years in good health. Both conserved end residues are part of each CDR3. A D gene is named only where the DNA matches it firmly. Expanded clones are given a class, and other clones once, few, many or no size at all.

J: TRBJ2-4; D: .; size: .; V: TRBV7-2; DNA: TGTGCCAGCAGCGTAGGCGGTTCCCAAGGGATTCAGTACTTC; CDR3: CASSVGGSQGIQYF
J: TRBJ2-7; D: TRBD1; size: few; V: TRBV29-1; DNA: TGCAGCGTTCTCGGACAGGGGAACTACGAGCAGTACTTC; CDR3: CSVLGQGNYEQYF
J: TRBJ2-7; D: .; size: .; V: TRBV4-1; DNA: TGCGCCAGCAGAGGGCTAGGGGAAGCCCTCCACTACGAGCAGTACTTC; CDR3: CASRGLGEALHYEQYF
J: TRBJ2-5; D: .; size: few; V: TRBV7-2; DNA: TGTGCCAGCTCTAGCCCCGTGGTCCAAGAGACCCAGTACTTC; CDR3: CASSSPVVQETQYF
J: TRBJ2-5; D: .; size: .; V: TRBV4-2; DNA: TGTGCCAGCAGCCTATACGGGGCCCAGTACTTC; CDR3: CASSLYGAQYF
J: TRBJ1-2; D: .; size: .; V: TRBV5-1; DNA: TGCGCCAGCAGCTCGGAGGCTAACTATGGCTACACCTTC; CDR3: CASSSEANYGYTF
J: TRBJ2-5; D: TRBD2; size: .; V: TRBV20-1; DNA: TGCAGTGCTAGTGCGAGCGGGGGCCTCCAAGAGACCCAGTACTTC; CDR3: CSASASGGLQETQYF
J: TRBJ1-2; D: .; size: .; V: TRBV13; DNA: TGTGCCAGCAGCTTAGCAGCAGGGATCTATGGCTACACCTTC; CDR3: CASSLAAGIYGYTF
J: TRBJ2-5; D: .; size: .; V: TRBV18; DNA: TGTGCCAGCTCACCAACGTACACGCAAGAGACCCAGTACTTC; CDR3: CASSPTYTQETQYF
J: TRBJ2-5; D: TRBD2; size: .; V: TRBV4-1; DNA: TGCGCCAGCAGCCTCGGACTAGCGGGGGCTAAGGGCAAGACCCAGTACTTC; CDR3: CASSLGLAGAKGKTQYF
J: TRBJ1-4; D: .; size: .; V: TRBV7-9; DNA: TGTGCCAGCAGCTTAGCCGTACAGGCGAAGGAAAAACTGTTTTTT; CDR3: CASSLAVQAKEKLFF
J: TRBJ2-1; D: TRBD1; size: .; V: TRBV24-1; DNA: TGTGCCACCAGTGACCCGGGGACAGGGGGCACCTCCTACAATGAGCAGTTCTTC; CDR3: CATSDPGTGGTSYNEQFF
J: TRBJ1-2; D: TRBD1; size: .; V: TRBV6-5; DNA: TGTGCCAGCCGAAGGGGGCTCACTAACTATGGCTACACCTTC; CDR3: CASRRGLTNYGYTF
J: TRBJ1-2; D: .; size: .; V: TRBV29-1; DNA: TGCAGCGTTGAACGGGCGGGCTATGGCTACACCTTC; CDR3: CSVERAGYGYTF
J: TRBJ2-5; D: .; size: few; V: TRBV10-3; DNA: TGTGCCATCGCGCAGCAAGAGACCCAGTACTTC; CDR3: CAIAQQETQYF
J: TRBJ2-5; D: TRBD2; size: few; V: TRBV29-1; DNA: TGCAGCGTTGAAGTAGCGGGACAAGAGACCCAGTACTTC; CDR3: CSVEVAGQETQYF
J: TRBJ2-3; D: .; size: few; V: TRBV27; DNA: TGTGCCAGCAGGCTTAGGCCGAGCACAGATACGCAGTATTTT; CDR3: CASRLRPSTDTQYF
J: TRBJ2-3; D: .; size: .; V: TRBV7-9; DNA: TGTGCCGGCAGCTCGGCGGGACTCCTCGAGGATACGCAGTATTTT; CDR3: CAGSSAGLLEDTQYF
J: TRBJ2-5; D: .; size: few; V: TRBV5-6; DNA: TGTGCCAGCAGCCCGATGTTGGTAGAGACCCAGTACTTC; CDR3: CASSPMLVETQYF
J: TRBJ2-4; D: .; size: .; V: TRBV11-2; DNA: TGTGCCAGCAGCCCGTCGGAGGTAAACATTCAGTACTTC; CDR3: CASSPSEVNIQYF
J: TRBJ2-5; D: .; size: once; V: TRBV12-3/TRBV12-4; DNA: TGTGCCAGCAGTTATACCAGGGGGGCTGAGCAGTACTTC; CDR3: CASSYTRGAEQYF
J: TRBJ1-5; D: .; size: .; V: TRBV9; DNA: TGTGCCAGCAGCGTAGGAGGACAGTACGAACAGCCCCAGCATTTT; CDR3: CASSVGGQYEQPQHF
J: TRBJ2-7; D: .; size: few; V: TRBV20-1; DNA: TGCAGTGCTAGGATACCCAGCGTCGGCTCCTACGAGCAGTACTTC; CDR3: CSARIPSVGSYEQYF
J: TRBJ2-3; D: .; size: .; V: TRBV14; DNA: TGTGCCAGCAGCCAAGATAGGACAGTGGGCCGGAATACGCAGTATTTT; CDR3: CASSQDRTVGRNTQYF
J: TRBJ2-7; D: .; size: few; V: TRBV4-1; DNA: TGCGCCAGCAGCCACTTTGGAGGCGAGCAGTACTTC; CDR3: CASSHFGGEQYF
J: TRBJ1-5; D: .; size: .; V: TRBV5-5; DNA: TGTGCCAGCAGCTTAATGGTTAGCAATCAGCCCCGGCATTTT; CDR3: CASSLMVSNQPRHF
J: TRBJ2-5; D: .; size: few; V: TRBV20-1; DNA: TGCAGCATGACCGTATCGGAGACCCAGTACTTC; CDR3: CSMTVSETQYF
J: TRBJ2-4; D: .; size: few; V: TRBV28; DNA: TGTGCCAGCAGTTTTCCAGGGGCCGCCAAAAACATTCAGTACTTC; CDR3: CASSFPGAAKNIQYF
J: TRBJ2-1; D: .; size: few; V: TRBV29-1; DNA: TGCAGCGTTGAGCGGCAGGGAGATGAGCAGTTCTTC; CDR3: CSVERQGDEQFF
J: TRBJ2-5; D: TRBD1; size: few; V: TRBV5-1; DNA: TGCGCCAGCACCCGAGGACAGGGGCAAGAGACCCAGTACTTC; CDR3: CASTRGQGQETQYF
J: TRBJ2-3; D: TRBD2; size: .; V: TRBV4-1; DNA: TGCGCCAGCAGCCAAGTTTCTAGCGGGGGAACAGATACGCAGTATTTT; CDR3: CASSQVSSGGTDTQYF
J: TRBJ2-5; D: .; size: .; V: TRBV11-3; DNA: TGTGCCAGCAGCCGTATCTTTCGGGCCCTCGGAAGGGAGACCCAGTACTTC; CDR3: CASSRIFRALGRETQYF
J: TRBJ2-4; D: .; size: many; V: TRBV3-1; DNA: TGTGCCAGCAGCCGGGTAGCCAAGAGGGGCGCACTAGCCAAAAACATTCAGTACTTC; CDR3: CASSRVAKRGALAKNIQYF
J: TRBJ2-5; D: .; size: .; V: TRBV7-2; DNA: TGTGCCAGCACCTCCAGGGTCCGGGAGACCCAGTACTTC; CDR3: CASTSRVRETQYF
J: TRBJ2-5; D: .; size: .; V: TRBV28; DNA: TGTGCCAACACGGCCAGGGGCCTACGGGAGACCCAGTACTTC; CDR3: CANTARGLRETQYF
J: TRBJ2-5; D: .; size: .; V: TRBV7-8; DNA: TGTGCCAGCAGCTTTACTGTGGTTAGGGAGACCCAGTACTTC; CDR3: CASSFTVVRETQYF
J: TRBJ1-1; D: .; size: .; V: TRBV9; DNA: TGTGCCAGCAGCGCCGGACTCGGCGGCACTGAAGCTTTCTTT; CDR3: CASSAGLGGTEAFF
J: TRBJ2-2; D: .; size: .; V: TRBV20-1; DNA: TGCAGTGCTAGAGCGGCGACAGCCGCGAACACCGGGGAGCTGTTTTTT; CDR3: CSARAATAANTGELFF
J: TRBJ2-1; D: .; size: .; V: TRBV5-1; DNA: TGCGCCAGCAGCTTGGAGGTCCCGTCGGTGGACAAGGAGCAGTTCTTC; CDR3: CASSLEVPSVDKEQFF
J: TRBJ2-5; D: .; size: .; V: TRBV29-1; DNA: TGCAGCGTGATGGGGACATTTCAGACCCAGTACTTC; CDR3: CSVMGTFQTQYF
J: TRBJ2-3; D: .; size: .; V: TRBV20-1; DNA: TGCAGTGCTACGGGACGAGGGCGAGATACGCAGTATTTT; CDR3: CSATGRGRDTQYF
J: TRBJ2-3; D: .; size: few; V: TRBV20-1; DNA: TGCAGTGCTAGTTCCGGAGGTGGACAGCCTTACACAGATACGCAGTATTTT; CDR3: CSASSGGGQPYTDTQYF
J: TRBJ2-4; D: .; size: many; V: TRBV28; DNA: TGTGCCACCACCGGGGTTAATGGCATTCAGTACTTC; CDR3: CATTGVNGIQYF
J: TRBJ2-5; D: .; size: few; V: TRBV4-2; DNA: TGTGCCAGCAGCCAGACTATCCAAGAGACCCAGTACTTC; CDR3: CASSQTIQETQYF
J: TRBJ2-3; D: .; size: .; V: TRBV6-2/TRBV6-3; DNA: TGTGCCAGCAGTTATGGGCTAGCATTTGGTACGCAGTATTTT; CDR3: CASSYGLAFGTQYF
J: TRBJ2-3; D: TRBD1; size: many; V: TRBV12-3/TRBV12-4; DNA: TGTGCCAGCACAGACAGGGGCTTTGGCACAGATACGCAGTATTTT; CDR3: CASTDRGFGTDTQYF
J: TRBJ2-2; D: .; size: .; V: TRBV7-2; DNA: TGTGCCAGCAGCTTAGTACCGGGGGCGAGCACCGGGGAGCTGTTTTTT; CDR3: CASSLVPGASTGELFF
J: TRBJ2-3; D: .; size: .; V: TRBV21-1; DNA: TGTGCCAGCAGCCCCTGCGATACGCAGTATTTT; CDR3: CASSPCDTQYF
J: TRBJ2-7; D: .; size: .; V: TRBV9; DNA: TGTGCCAGCAGCGTGGACGTCGACTCCTACGAGCAGTACTTC; CDR3: CASSVDVDSYEQYF
J: TRBJ1-5; D: TRBD1; size: .; V: TRBV10-3; DNA: TGTGCCACCCGGGACAGGGTTAGCAATCAGCCCCAGCATTTT; CDR3: CATRDRVSNQPQHF
J: TRBJ2-3; D: .; size: .; V: TRBV3-1; DNA: TGTGCCAGCAGCCAAGGCCCCCTGCCAATGGATACGCAGTATTTT; CDR3: CASSQGPLPMDTQYF
J: TRBJ2-3; D: TRBD1; size: few; V: TRBV18; DNA: TGTGCCAGCTCATCGGGACAGGCAAATTTGGGAGATACGCAGTATTTT; CDR3: CASSSGQANLGDTQYF